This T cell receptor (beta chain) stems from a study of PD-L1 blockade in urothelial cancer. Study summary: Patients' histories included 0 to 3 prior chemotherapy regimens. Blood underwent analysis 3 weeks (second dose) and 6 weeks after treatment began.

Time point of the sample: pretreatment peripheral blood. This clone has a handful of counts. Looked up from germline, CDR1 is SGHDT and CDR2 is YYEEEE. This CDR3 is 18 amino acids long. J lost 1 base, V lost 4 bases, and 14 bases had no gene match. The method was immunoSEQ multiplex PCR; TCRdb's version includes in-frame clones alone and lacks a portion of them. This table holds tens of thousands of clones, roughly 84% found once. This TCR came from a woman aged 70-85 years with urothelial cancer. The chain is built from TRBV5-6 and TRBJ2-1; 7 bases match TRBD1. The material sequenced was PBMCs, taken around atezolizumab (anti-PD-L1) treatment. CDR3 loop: CASSHYPRQGWSYNEQFF. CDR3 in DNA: TGTGCCAGCAGCCACTACCCACGACAGGGATGGTCCTACAATGAGCAGTTCTTC.